These 5 T cell receptor beta chains were sequenced from one sample in a study of blood T cell repertoires in COVID-19. TCRdb's copy holds only in-frame clones and misses some; the assay was immunoSEQ multiplex PCR. The sample carries approximately 300,000 clones, about 85% recorded once. Sequenced material: PBMCs or T cells enriched from blood (not recorded which). The receptor source for this set is a woman aged 25 to 39 who had recovered from COVID-19.

The chain recombines TRBV7-2 with TRBJ1-1; no firm D call. CDR1 and CDR2 from the germline V gene are SGHTA and FQGNSA. CDR3 length: 17 amino acids. V gave up 1 base and J gave up 1 base, with 16 bases separating them. The CDR3 sequence is CASSLVARGVGNTEAFF. The DNA of the CDR3 is TGTGCCAGCAGCTTAGTTGCCCGGGGAGTGGGGAACACTGAAGCTTTCTTT.

The chain has TRBV30 and TRBJ2-2, with D unclear. Germline assignment: CDR1 GTSNPN and CDR2 SVGIG (reference sequence). This CDR3 spans 12 amino acids. Trimming removed 2 bases at V and 6 bases at J, with 7 bases between. CDR3 sequence reads: CAWSRQSGELFF. In nucleotides, the CDR3 is TGTGCCTGGAGTCGTCAGTCCGGGGAGCTGTTTTTT.

J is TRBJ2-7 and V is TRBV27; maybe TRBD1 (6 bases). The CDR3 extends over 14 amino acids. Germline CDR1 reads MNHEY; CDR2 reads SMNVEV (reference sequence). The V end was cut by 2 bases, the J end by 2 bases, with 10 bases between. The CDR3 region is CASSLKGEPYEQYF. CDR3 sequence (DNA): TGTGCCAGCAGTTTAAAGGGGGAACCCTACGAGCAGTACTTC.

The chain employs TRBV5-4 and TRBJ1-5, with D hard to call. This CDR3 has 13 residues. Germline-derived CDR1 and CDR2 are SGHNT and YYREEE (reference sequence). Trimming took 4 bases from V and 2 from J, leaving 7 bases between them. CDR3 coding DNA: TGTGCCAGCAGCCCCGGGGGCAATCAGCCCCAGCATTTT. Amino acids: CASSPGGNQPQHF.

The CDR3 nucleotides read TGTGCCAGTAGTATTGGGATACAGGGCCTTGTTGGAAACACCATATATTTT. It yields the protein CASSIGIQGLVGNTIYF. The chain employs TRBV19 and TRBJ1-3, with D tentatively TRBD1 (6 bases). The CDR3 contains 17 residues. The germline V gene has CDR1 LNHDA and CDR2 SQIVND (reference sequence). Trimming took off 3 bases at V and 3 bases at J, with 18 bases between the two ends.